This TCR beta chain was found in a study of shared clonotypes between healthy human individuals. General study points: Compared with clonotypes that all four donors shared, non-shared clonotypes had lower generation probabilities.

The CDR3 sequence is 15 residues long. V lost 9 bases and J lost 0; bases outside the gene matches: 9. The germline V gene encodes CDR1 SGHRS and CDR2 YFSETQ. On this clone: The antigen is undetermined.

The table came from immunoSEQ multiplex PCR; TCRdb's copy has only in-frame clones and leaves some out. The table includes some 120,000 clones, about 70% detected once. CD8 memory comprised CD45RO+ plus CCR7-negative CD45RA+ TemRA cells. Sequenced: memory CD8+ T cells sorted from blood. Subset: CD45RO+ cells pooled with CCR7-negative TemRA cells. The chain joins TRBV5-1 to TRBJ2-3; 8 positions match TRBD2. The clonotype was recovered from a young woman in good health. The CDR3 region is CATLAEAVSTDTQYF. CDR3 nucleotides: TGCGCCACACTAGCGGAGGCAGTTAGCACAGATACGCAGTATTTT. Full variable domain (remainder filled in from reference TRBV5-1 and TRBJ2-3): KAGVTQTPRYLIKTRGQQVTLSCSPISGHRSVSWYQQTPGQGLQFLFEYFSETQRNKGNFPGRFSGRQFSNSRSEMNVSTLELGDSALYLCATLAEAVSTDTQYFGPGTRLTVL.